These 12 T cell receptor beta chains came from one sample sequenced in a study of blood T cells in healthy people across ages (dated by TCRdb to the mid-2010s). Libraries were prepared through 5' RACE. The instrument was an Illumina HiSeq 2500. A second PCR of roughly 7 to 11 cycles was performed with a sample-barcoded 5' primer and a J-beta primer mix. TCRdb reanalyzed the raw reads on its own, using fastp at Q25 for trimming and MiXCR for clone calling, and kept in-frame beta chains. Each CDR3 protein appears once, grouped with its most common genes and DNA. The sample records approximately 780,000 distinct CDR3 sequences, around a quarter of which are singletons. The ten largest clones add up to less than 3.5% of the sample. These same data were also listed under a study on T cells of mothers and their children.

Sequencing was carried out using blood. Receptor source: a boy aged 10-17 years in good health.

The rearrangement uses TRBV7-3 and TRBJ2-6; perhaps TRBD2 as D (6 bases). V was cut by 1 base and J by 0 bases, with 10 bases left in between. Germline V gene sequence: CDR1 SGHTA, CDR2 FQGTGA. CDR3 length: 17 amino acids. DNA for the CDR3: TGTGCCAGCAGCTTAATAGGGGACTCCTCTGGGGCCAACGTCCTGACTTTC. Translation: CASSLIGDSSGANVLTF. Drawing the rest from reference TRBV7-3 and TRBJ2-6, the complete variable domain is GAGVSQTPSNKVTEKGKYVELRCDPISGHTALYWYRQSLGQGPEFLIYFQGTGAADDSGLPNDRFFAVRPEGSVSTLKIQRTERGDSAVYLCASSLIGDSSGANVLTFGAGSRLTVL.

This clonotype was counted a few times. The V call is TRBV5-1, the J call TRBJ2-5, with unresolved D. Trimming removed 3 bases at V and 5 bases at J, with 20 bases between. The CDR3 loop spans 16 amino acids. Germline-derived CDR1 and CDR2 are SGHRS and YFSETQ. This CDR3 is CASSSNPRTVGETQYF. CDR3 sequence (DNA): TGCGCCAGCAGCTCGAATCCCCGGACGGTCGGGGAGACCCAGTACTTC.

V and J are TRBV12-3 or TRBV12-4 and TRBJ1-4; D unresolved. The CDR3 has 14 residues. V was trimmed by 5 bases and J by 4 bases, leaving 11 bases between them. The CDR3 reads CASSHLAGNEKLFF. The CDR3 DNA reads as TGTGCCAGCAGTCATCTCGCTGGTAATGAAAAACTGTTTTTT.

This sequence joins TRBV18 and TRBJ2-4; 9 nucleotides agree with TRBD1. The J segment lost 5 bases and the V segment lost 5 bases, leaving 10 bases of the junction unmatched. The CDR3 contains 16 residues. The V gene's germline CDR1 is KGHSH and CDR2 LQKENI. The CDR3 region is CASSTRTGAKENIQYF. CDR3 nucleotide sequence: TGTGCCAGCTCAACCAGGACAGGGGCAAAGGAAAACATTCAGTACTTC.

The chain joins TRBV4-1 to TRBJ1-1; TRBD1 might be the D (5 bases). In germline, CDR1 is MGHRA, CDR2 YSYEKL. The CDR3 has 17 residues. V shed 1 base and J shed 0 bases, with 15 bases lying between them. The CDR3 coding sequence is TGCGCCAGCAGCCAAGGGAGGGGAGACAGCATGAACACTGAAGCTTTCTTT. As protein: CASSQGRGDSMNTEAFF.

This clonotype was counted a few times. The rearrangement joins TRBV20-1 to TRBJ2-7; 11 nucleotides match TRBD2. Germline V gives CDR1 DFQATT, CDR2 SNEGSKA (reference sequence). J was trimmed by 2 bases and V by 0 bases; bases with no gene match: 9. The CDR3 sequence is 17 residues long. The chain's CDR3 is CSARDPLTSGATYEQYF. CDR3 in DNA: TGCAGTGCTAGAGATCCCCTGACTAGCGGGGCAACCTACGAGCAGTACTTC.

This clonotype was counted only a few times. V and J are TRBV2 and TRBJ2-3; D may be TRBD1 (5 bases). The ends were cut back, 5 bases at V and 2 bases at J, with 8 bases in the middle. There are 13 residues in the CDR3. Germline CDR1 is SNHLY and CDR2 is FYNNEI. The CDR3 spells CASSTGPTDTQYF. CDR3 bases: TGTGCCAGCAGTACAGGACCCACAGATACGCAGTATTTT.

This clonotype was found a few times. The chain carries TRBV10-3 and TRBJ2-7; 8 bases agree with TRBD2. CDR1 ENHRY and CDR2 SYGVKD come from the germline V gene. This CDR3 is built from 13 residues. The J segment lost 0 bases and the V segment lost 8 bases, leaving 3 bases of the junction unmatched. In DNA, the CDR3 is TGTGCCATCGGCCGGGGGGGCTCCTACGAGCAGTACTTC. This gives the protein CAIGRGGSYEQYF.

The CDR3 DNA reads TGCGCCAGCAGCACTTCCCAGGGGGCCGGAACTGGGGCCAACGTCCTGACTTTC. Translation: CASSTSQGAGTGANVLTF. The gene calls are TRBV5-1 and TRBJ2-6; 8 bases line up with TRBD1. The CDR3 is made up of 18 amino acids. Trimming cost V 4 bases and J 2 bases; bases outside gene matches: 11. Germline V gene data show CDR1 as SGHRS and CDR2 as YFSETQ.

A few counts support this clonotype. The chain combines TRBV20-1 with TRBJ1-5; D ambiguous. V lost 6 bases and J 6 bases, leaving 9 bases between the germline ends. The CDR3 is 11 amino acids. Germline assignment: CDR1 DFQATT and CDR2 SNEGSKA (reference sequence). CDR3 in amino acids: CSAEMGQPQHF. The CDR3 bases are TGCAGTGCGGAAATGGGTCAGCCCCAGCATTTT.

In the case of this clonotype: A much bigger clone sits one base away, suggesting this may be a read error. The gene calls are TRBV18 and TRBJ1-2; TRBD1 aligns across 10 bases. Germline V gene lookup returns CDR1 KGHSH and CDR2 LQKENI. The CDR3 consists of 14 residues. CDR3 sequence reads: CVSSPGQGLYGYTF. The CDR3 DNA reads as TGTGTCAGCTCACCGGGACAGGGGCTCTATGGCTACACCTTC.

This clonotype was recorded once. The CDR3 protein is CASSFSAGQGLTYEQFF. CDR3 DNA: TGTGCCAGCAGCTTTTCAGCGGGACAGGGTTTGACCTACGAGCAGTTCTTC. V usage is TRBV7-8 and J usage is TRBJ2-1, with TRBD1 identical over 9 bases. Germline lookup yields CDR1 SGHVS and CDR2 FQNEAQ. CDR3 size: 17 residues. V lost 3 bases to trimming and J lost 10 bases; unmatched junction nucleotides: 16.